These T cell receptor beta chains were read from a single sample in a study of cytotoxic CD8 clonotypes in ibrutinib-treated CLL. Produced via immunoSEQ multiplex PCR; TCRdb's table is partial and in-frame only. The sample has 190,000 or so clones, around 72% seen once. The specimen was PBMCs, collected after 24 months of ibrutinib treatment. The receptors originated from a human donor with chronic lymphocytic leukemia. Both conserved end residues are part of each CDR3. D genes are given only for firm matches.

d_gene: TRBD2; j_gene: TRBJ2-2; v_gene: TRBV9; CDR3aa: CASSAGTSGGTTGELFF
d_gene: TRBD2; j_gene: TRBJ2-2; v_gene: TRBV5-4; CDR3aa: CASSSLAGADTGELFF
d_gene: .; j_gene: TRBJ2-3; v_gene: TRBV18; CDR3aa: CASSFTDTQYF
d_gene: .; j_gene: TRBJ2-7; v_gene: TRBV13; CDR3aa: CASSLGRGSSYEQYF
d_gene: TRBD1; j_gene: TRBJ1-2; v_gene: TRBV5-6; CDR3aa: CASSPWTGNLDGYTF
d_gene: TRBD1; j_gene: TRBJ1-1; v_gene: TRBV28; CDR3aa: CASRGTGGISEAFF
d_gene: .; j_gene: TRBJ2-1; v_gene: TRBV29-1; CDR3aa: CSVEEAGNEQFF
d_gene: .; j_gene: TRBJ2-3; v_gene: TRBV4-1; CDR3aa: CASSLTTSTDTQYF
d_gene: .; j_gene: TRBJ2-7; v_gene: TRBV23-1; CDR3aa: CASSQSLRLSSYEQYF
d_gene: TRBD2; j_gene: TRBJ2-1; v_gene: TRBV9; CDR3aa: CASSRGPGGFYNEQFF
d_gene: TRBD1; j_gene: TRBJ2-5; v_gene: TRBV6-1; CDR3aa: CASTRDRGETQYF
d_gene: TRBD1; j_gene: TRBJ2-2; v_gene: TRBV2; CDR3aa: CASSEAGTANTGELFF
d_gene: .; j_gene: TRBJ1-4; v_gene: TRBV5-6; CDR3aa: CASSLGVTLTNEKLFF
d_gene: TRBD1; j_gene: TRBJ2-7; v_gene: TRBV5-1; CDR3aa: CASSFRTGTYEQYF
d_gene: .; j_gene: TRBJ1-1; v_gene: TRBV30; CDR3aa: CAWREGSFTEAFF
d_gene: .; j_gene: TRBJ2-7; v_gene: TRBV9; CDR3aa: CASSVAGVNEQYF
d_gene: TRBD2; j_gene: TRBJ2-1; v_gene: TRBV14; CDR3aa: CASSQLAGIHNEQFF
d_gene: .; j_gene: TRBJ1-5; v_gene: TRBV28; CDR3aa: CASSPGGRSNQPQHF
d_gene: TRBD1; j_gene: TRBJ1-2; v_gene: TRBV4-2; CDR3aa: CASSQEGQGAVGYTF
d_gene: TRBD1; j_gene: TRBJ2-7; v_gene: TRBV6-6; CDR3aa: CATSGTGVNYEQYF
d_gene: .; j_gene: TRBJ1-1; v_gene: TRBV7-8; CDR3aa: CASSFGLNTEAFF
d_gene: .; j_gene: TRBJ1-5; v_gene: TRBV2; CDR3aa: CASSLDISGNQPQHF
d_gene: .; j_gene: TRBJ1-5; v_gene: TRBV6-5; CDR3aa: CASSEAGPQHF
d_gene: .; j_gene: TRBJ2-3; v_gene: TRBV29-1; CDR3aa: CSVVGFWTGSTDTQYF
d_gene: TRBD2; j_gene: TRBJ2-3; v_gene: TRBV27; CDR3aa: CASTSLAAITDTQYF
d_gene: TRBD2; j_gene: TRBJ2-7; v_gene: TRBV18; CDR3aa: CASSPSGLHYEQYF
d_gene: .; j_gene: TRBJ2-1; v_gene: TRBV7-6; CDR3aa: CASSLVYSDEQFF
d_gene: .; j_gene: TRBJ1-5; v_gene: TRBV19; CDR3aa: CASTEVGVRQPQHF
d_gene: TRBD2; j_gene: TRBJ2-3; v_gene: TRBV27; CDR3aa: CASSPSGLAGNRAPTDTQYF
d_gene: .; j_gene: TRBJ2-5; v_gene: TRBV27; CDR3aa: CASSNPGGGWTQYF
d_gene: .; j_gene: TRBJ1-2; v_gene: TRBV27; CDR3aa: CASSLLDGLRGYTF
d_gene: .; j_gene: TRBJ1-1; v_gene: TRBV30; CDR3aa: CAWSVEGINTEAFF
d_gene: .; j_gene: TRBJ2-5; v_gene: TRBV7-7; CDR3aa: CASSSDREETQYF
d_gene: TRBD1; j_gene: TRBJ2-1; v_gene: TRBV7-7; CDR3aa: CASSIRDRGLNEQFF
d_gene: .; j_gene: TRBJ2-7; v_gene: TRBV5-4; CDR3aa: CASSFSGGTFYEQYF
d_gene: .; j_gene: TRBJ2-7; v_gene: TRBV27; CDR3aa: CASSPRARGDEQYF
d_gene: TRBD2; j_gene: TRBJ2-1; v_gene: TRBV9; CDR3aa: CASSVGPSASGPPVDEQFF